The 21 T cell receptor beta chains below were found in one sample sequenced in a study of T-cell memory formation after mild COVID-19. TCRdb used MiXCR to reprocess the 5' RACE reads, holding one entry per CDR3 protein. The data show over 400,000 distinct CDR3 sequences, about 25% seen once. Sequencing used PBMCs or a T cell subset sorted from them (not recorded which). Receptor source: an adult woman who had mild COVID-19 (a few samples of this study predate the infection). Cell type and time point are not known.

Many counts were recorded for this clonotype. The gene calls are TRBV29-1 and TRBJ2-7; D gene ambiguous. Germline V gene sequence: CDR1 SQVTM, CDR2 ANQGSEA. The CDR3 contains 14 residues. The V and J ends lost 4 bases and 1 base respectively, with 14 bases between them. The CDR3 bases are TGCAGCGTTGTGCTTGCCGTGGGATCCTACGAGCAGTACTTC. Translating it yields CSVVLAVGSYEQYF.

This clonotype has a single count. J is TRBJ1-1 and V is TRBV18, with TRBD1 matching 10 bases. The V gene end was trimmed by 5 bases and the J gene end by 6 bases; junction bases not matched to a gene: 9. This CDR3 contains 15 residues. Looked up from germline, CDR1 is KGHSH and CDR2 is LQKENI. The CDR3 region is CASSEEGQGRPEAFF. CDR3 nucleotides: TGTGCCAGCTCAGAAGAGGGACAGGGGAGGCCTGAAGCTTTCTTT.

As DNA, the CDR3 is TGTGCCAGCAGCCATCCTAGCGGGGGCACCGGGGAGCTGTTTTTT. This sequence encodes CASSHPSGGTGELFF. The V call is TRBV5-5, the J call TRBJ2-2; 10 nucleotides line up with TRBD2. After removal of 4 bases from V and 4 bases from J, the junction contained 4 bases not matched to a gene. CDR1 and CDR2 from the germline V gene are SGHKS and YYEKEE (reference sequence). This CDR3 has 15 residues.

This clonotype was observed a handful of times. The V gene is TRBV7-2, the J gene TRBJ2-7; 10 bases are a match to TRBD1. This CDR3 comprises 14 residues. Germline values: CDR1 SGHTA, CDR2 FQGNSA. V lost 5 bases to trimming and J lost 4 bases; unmatched junction nucleotides: 5. The CDR3 nucleotides are TGTGCCAGCAGCCAGGGACAGGGGCGATACGAGCAGTACTTC. It yields the protein CASSQGQGRYEQYF.

The CDR3 here is CASSLSSGANGYTF. The CDR3 DNA is TGCGCCAGCAGCTTGTCGTCCGGGGCGAACGGCTACACCTTC. The V and J genes are TRBV5-1 and TRBJ1-2; the D gene is possibly TRBD1 (5 bases). V lost 1 base to trimming and J lost 8 bases, with 15 bases between them. The CDR3 sequence is 14 residues long. Germline V gene data show CDR1 as SGHRS and CDR2 as YFSETQ.

This clonotype was seen a few times. The CDR3: CASSEWGQGSNNEQFF. CDR3 nucleotide sequence: TGTGCCAGCAGTGAATGGGGACAGGGGAGTAACAATGAGCAGTTCTTC. This chain uses TRBV25-1 with TRBJ2-1; 10 bases are shared with TRBD1. This CDR3 region has 16 residues. Trimming removed 1 base from V and 5 bases from J; junction bases left unmatched: 5. In germline, CDR1 is MGHDK, CDR2 SYGVNS.

J is TRBJ2-1 and V is TRBV5-5; D is perhaps TRBD2 (5 bases). V lost 2 bases to trimming and J lost 1 base, with 16 bases between them. Per the germline V gene, CDR1 is SGHKS and CDR2 is YYEKEE (reference sequence). The CDR3 covers 17 residues. The CDR3: CASSFGLLRRSYNEQFF. The CDR3 nucleotides are TGTGCCAGCAGCTTCGGTCTCTTAAGGAGGTCCTACAATGAGCAGTTCTTC.

This clonotype came up a few times. The chain couples TRBV9 to TRBJ2-2, with TRBD1 matching over 7 bases. V shed 3 bases, J shed 8 bases, and the junction held 7 bases outside the gene matches. There are 14 residues in the CDR3. Germline V gene data show CDR1 as SGDLS and CDR2 as YYNGEE. The CDR3 DNA reads TGTGCCAGCAGCGGACAGGGCGGTTTGGGGGAGCTGTTTTTT. Its translation: CASSGQGGLGELFF.

In this sample, this clonotype turned up a few times. J is TRBJ1-1 and V is TRBV7-6; D unresolved. Germline values: CDR1 SGHVS, CDR2 FNYEAQ. The CDR3 covers 13 residues. V lost 5 bases and J lost 3, with 10 bases in between. In nucleotides, the CDR3 is TGTGCCAGCAGCACCCAAAGAGACACTGAAGCTTTCTTT. Its translation: CASSTQRDTEAFF.

This clonotype was detected a few times. V gene TRBV6-5 combines with J gene TRBJ1-5; 7 nucleotides line up with TRBD1. Trimming removed 6 bases from V and 4 bases from J; junction bases left unmatched: 6. CDR3 size: 14 residues. CDR1 and CDR2 from the germline V gene are MNHEY and SVGAGI. In DNA form, the CDR3 reads TGTGCCAGCAGCCAGACAGGGTTAAATCAGCCCCAGCATTTT. It encodes CASSQTGLNQPQHF.

The chain links TRBV18 to TRBJ2-2; D perhaps matches TRBD1 (6 bases). CDR1 KGHSH and CDR2 LQKENI come from the germline V gene. This CDR3 region has 12 residues. Trimming stripped 0 bases from V and 14 bases from J, with 10 bases between. This CDR3 reads CASSPPDSSLFF. The CDR3 bases are TGTGCCAGCTCACCACCGGACAGTTCACTGTTTTTT.

This clonotype occurred a few times. The V gene is TRBV4-1, the J gene TRBJ2-5; D possibly corresponds to TRBD2 (6 bases). The CDR3 runs 13 residues. CDR1 and CDR2 (germline): MGHRA, YSYEKL. Trimming cost V 8 bases and J 3 bases, with 13 bases left between them. CDR3: CASLGPGEETQYF. The CDR3 DNA is TGCGCCAGCCTGGGACCGGGAGAAGAGACCCAGTACTTC.

The chain joins TRBV3-1 to TRBJ1-2; unclear D gene. V shed 1 base and J shed 1 base, with 13 bases lying between them. This CDR3 contains 16 residues. Looked up from germline, CDR1 is LGHDT and CDR2 is YNNKEL (reference sequence). The CDR3 nucleotides are TGTGCCAGCAGCCAAGGAACCCCTACAGTTAACTATGGCTACACCTTC. Translation gives CASSQGTPTVNYGYTF. Full variable domain (missing parts from reference TRBV3-1 and TRBJ1-2): DTAVSQTPKYLVTQMGNDKSIKCEQNLGHDTMYWYKQDSKKFLKIMFSYNNKELIINETVPNRFSPKSPDKAHLNLHINSLELGDSAVYFCASSQGTPTVNYGYTFGSGTRLTVV.

This sequence joins TRBV7-9 and TRBJ2-2; 9 bases fit TRBD2. V lost 7 bases to trimming and J lost 4 bases; unmatched junction nucleotides: 13. The CDR3 runs to 17 residues. Per germline, CDR1 SEHNR and CDR2 FQNEAQ (reference sequence). The CDR3 DNA sequence: TGTGCCAGCACCCACAGCACGGGACTAGCATCCACCGGGGAGCTGTTTTTT. Its protein is CASTHSTGLASTGELFF.

This clonotype turned up a few times. The chain has TRBV4-2 and TRBJ2-1; 8 nucleotides match TRBD2. The CDR3 is 16 amino acids. The germline V gene has CDR1 LGHNA and CDR2 YNFKEQ. J lost 6 bases, V lost 0 bases, and 7 bases had no gene match. The CDR3 here is CASSQDDAGGFNEQFF. The CDR3 nucleotides read TGTGCCAGCAGCCAAGATGACGCGGGGGGCTTCAATGAGCAGTTCTTC.

V usage is TRBV14 and J usage is TRBJ2-2; 7 nucleotides line up with TRBD2. There are 21 residues in the CDR3. Germline CDR1 SGHDN, CDR2 FVKESK. V lost 2 bases, J lost 1 base, and 19 bases stayed unmatched. The CDR3 nucleotides read TGTGCCAGCAGCCAAAACCTTAGACCGGGACTACCCTTGAGGAACACCGGGGAGCTGTTTTTT. It yields the protein CASSQNLRPGLPLRNTGELFF.

This clonotype was found a few times. The CDR3 sequence: CASSSSRSGANVLTF. CDR3 in DNA: TGTGCCAGCAGCTCCAGTCGCTCTGGGGCCAACGTCCTGACTTTC. The chain carries TRBV7-9 and TRBJ2-6; D not certain. Trimming removed 4 bases at V and 0 bases at J, with 7 bases between. This CDR3 is 15 amino acids long. In germline, CDR1 is SEHNR, CDR2 FQNEAQ (reference sequence).

This clonotype has only a few counts. The rearrangement links TRBV12-3 or TRBV12-4 to TRBJ2-7; 8 nucleotides align to TRBD2. This CDR3 is 16 amino acids long. The trim removed 4 bases at V and 5 bases at J, leaving 13 bases unmatched. The CDR3 DNA is TGTGCCAGCAGTTCTAGGGGGGCGGTAGCGGGAAACGAGCAGTACTTC. Translating it yields CASSSRGAVAGNEQYF.

The chain couples TRBV12-3 or TRBV12-4 to TRBJ2-1; D is possibly TRBD2 (7 bases). The CDR3 runs 15 residues. Trimming removed 8 bases from V and 6 bases from J, with 20 bases in between. In nucleotides, the CDR3 is TGTGCCAGCGCCTGGGGGGGGGCGCGTGGCAATGAGCAGTTCTTC. It encodes CASAWGGARGNEQFF.

This clonotype appeared a few times. This rearrangement joins TRBV24-1 to TRBJ2-1; 9 bases agree with TRBD2. CDR3 length: 17 residues. V lost 5 bases, J lost 7 bases, and 14 bases stayed unmatched. CDR1 KGHDR and CDR2 SFDVKD come from the germline V gene. The CDR3 nucleotides read TGTGCCACCAGTGTCGGGACTAGCTCCACGGGGCGTAATGAGCAGTTCTTC. Protein sequence: CATSVGTSSTGRNEQFF.

The CDR3 here is CSASRDPTDTQYF. DNA for the CDR3: TGCAGTGCTAGCCGGGACCCCACAGATACGCAGTATTTT. The rearrangement joins TRBV20-1 to TRBJ2-3, with D perhaps assigned TRBD1 or TRBD2 (5 bases each). Trimming cost V 3 bases and J 2 bases, with 9 bases left between them. This CDR3 region has 13 residues. The germline gives CDR1 DFQATT, CDR2 SNEGSKA (reference sequence).